This T cell receptor beta chain originates from a study of blood T cell repertoires in COVID-19. About the study: There were acute and convalescent COVID-19 samples, and they came from the United States, Italy and Spain. Sample material is recorded as cDNA or gDNA derived from T cells, B-cell-depleted T cells, or PBMCs.

The CDR3 has 16 amino acids. Germline CDR1 is WSHSY and CDR2 is SAAADI. V was trimmed by 6 bases and J by 4 bases, leaving 21 bases between them. Authors' processing steps: From reference gene primer amplification, estimates of nucleated cell counts were derived. Clones were sequenced by immunoSEQ multiplex PCR, and TCRdb holds only the in-frame ones, with some missing. The D gene and trimming were derived from the DNA, and the V and J assignments and clone size from that table. The table shows 90,000 to 120,000 clones, with about four fifths occurring only once. The sequence derives from a woman aged 70-85 years with acute or convalescent COVID-19. What was sequenced was peripheral blood. The chain joins TRBV10-2 to TRBJ1-1; D may be TRBD1 (5 bases). CDR3 nucleotides: TGCGCCAGCAGCGACCATGGTAGGGGCTTCGGCACTGAAGCTTTCTTT. Its protein product is CASSDHGRGFGTEAFF.